A single sample is the source of the 25 T cell receptor beta chains below, sequenced in a study of OX40 agonist ivuxolimab in advanced cancers. The protocol was immunoSEQ multiplex PCR, while the TCRdb copy is restricted to in-frame clones and leaves out a portion. The data contain more than 45,000 clones, approximately 91% of them singletons. Sequencing used CD4+ or CD8+ T cells sorted from blood, obtained in a trial of the OX40 agonist ivuxolimab. The source is an adult with an advanced solid tumor such as melanoma, head and neck, liver or kidney cancer.

This clone was counted once. V usage is TRBV7-9 and J usage is TRBJ2-3; no definite D call. Germline CDR1 and CDR2: SEHNR and FQNEAQ (reference sequence). The CDR3 loop spans 15 amino acids. The V end was cut by 4 bases, the J end by 1 base, with 12 bases between. The CDR3 region is CASSSFLWGTDTQYF. The CDR3 DNA is TGTGCCAGCAGCTCCTTTTTGTGGGGCACAGATACGCAGTATTTT.

This clone has a single count. This sequence joins TRBV2 and TRBJ1-4; 10 positions match TRBD1. CDR1 is SNHLY and CDR2 is FYNNEI in the germline V gene. The CDR3 is made up of 13 amino acids. The V and J ends lost 7 bases and 7 bases, in that order; junction bases with no gene match: 3. The CDR3: CASTTGGGEKLFF. The CDR3 nucleotides are TGTGCCAGCACGACAGGGGGCGGTGAAAAACTGTTTTTT.

The chain joins TRBV28 to TRBJ1-4; perhaps TRBD1 as D (5 bases). CDR1 MDHEN and CDR2 SYDVKM come from the germline V gene. V shed 5 bases and J shed 8 bases, with 15 bases lying between them. The CDR3 has 14 amino acids. The CDR3 sequence: CASSRMGEGEKLFF. Written as DNA, the CDR3 is TGTGCCAGCAGTCGAATGGGGGAAGGCGAAAAACTGTTTTTT.

The rearrangement joins TRBV9 to TRBJ2-7; 9 positions agree with TRBD1. Germline V gene lookup returns CDR1 SGDLS and CDR2 YYNGEE. CDR3 length: 16 residues. Losses at the gene ends were 3 bases for V and 3 bases for J; bases not matched to a gene: 10. CDR3 amino acids: CASSATGGAEDYEQYF. CDR3 in DNA: TGTGCCAGCAGCGCCACAGGGGGCGCCGAGGACTACGAGCAGTACTTC.

The count of this clone is one. This chain connects TRBV7-2 to TRBJ2-1; D is unresolved. Germline V lookup: CDR1 SGHTA, CDR2 FQGNSA. The CDR3 contains 11 residues. V lost 0 bases, J lost 8 bases, and 2 bases lay in between. CDR3 loop: CASSLAYEQFF. CDR3 in DNA: TGTGCCAGCAGCTTAGCCTATGAGCAGTTCTTC. The full variable domain, completed using reference TRBV7-2 and TRBJ2-1, is GAGVSQSPSNKVTEKGKDVELRCDPISGHTALYWYRQSLGQGLEFLIYFQGNSAPDKSGLPSDRFSAERTGGSVSTLTIQRTQQEDSAVYLCASSLAYEQFFGPGTRLTVL.

The J gene is TRBJ2-1, the V gene TRBV6-5; D is uncertain. Per germline, CDR1 MNHEY and CDR2 SVGAGI. Trimming took off 2 bases at V and 10 bases at J, with 12 bases between the two ends. CDR3 length: 13 residues. CDR3: CASSYNPVGEQFF. Here the CDR3 DNA reads TGTGCCAGCAGTTACAACCCCGTCGGGGAGCAGTTCTTC.

This chain joins TRBV5-4 and TRBJ1-2; tentative D call: TRBD1 (6 bases). CDR3 size: 15 residues. Trimming stripped 5 bases from V and 4 bases from J, with 18 bases between. Germline CDR1 and CDR2: SGHNT and YYREEE (reference sequence). The CDR3 nucleotides are TGTGCCAGCAGTTTAGCGACAGGAAAGACCTATGGCTACACCTTC. Its translation is CASSLATGKTYGYTF.

This rearrangement joins TRBV30 to TRBJ1-6; a possible D gene is TRBD1 (5 bases). Germline V gene lookup returns CDR1 GTSNPN and CDR2 SVGIG (reference sequence). Trimming took off 6 bases at V and 0 bases at J, with 15 bases between the two ends. The CDR3 runs to 16 residues. CDR3 sequence: CACSGLPSSYNSPLHF. Here the CDR3 DNA reads TGTGCCTGTTCGGGACTCCCAAGCTCCTATAATTCACCCCTCCACTTT.

The genes are TRBV13 and TRBJ1-4, with 9 nucleotides matching TRBD1. The CDR3 totals 14 residues. V lost 5 bases to trimming and J lost 4 bases; unmatched junction nucleotides: 2. Germline V gene sequence: CDR1 PRHDT, CDR2 FYEKMQ (reference sequence). The DNA of the CDR3 is TGTGCCAGCAGCCAGGGACAGGGTAATGAAAAACTGTTTTTT. It specifies CASSQGQGNEKLFF.

The chain recombines TRBV19 with TRBJ1-5, with 7 bases lining up with TRBD1. Germline CDR1 reads LNHDA; CDR2 reads SQIVND (reference sequence). V lost 8 bases to trimming and J lost 5 bases; unmatched junction nucleotides: 12. The CDR3 totals 15 residues. CDR3 nucleotides: TGTGCCAGTTCTCATTCGACAGGGAGCCATCAGCCCCAGCATTTT. This codes for CASSHSTGSHQPQHF. The full variable domain, in which reference TRBV19 and TRBJ1-5 provide the parts outside the CDR3, is DGGITQSPKYLFRKEGQNVTLSCEQNLNHDAMYWYRQDPGQGLRLIYYSQIVNDFQKGDIAEGYSVSREKKESFPLTVTSAQKNPTAFYLCASSHSTGSHQPQHFGDGTRLSIL.

The chain is built from TRBV28 and TRBJ1-5; 9 bases agree with TRBD1. V lost 2 bases, J lost 4 bases, and 12 bases stayed unmatched. This CDR3 has 18 amino acids. In germline, CDR1 is MDHEN, CDR2 SYDVKM. Written as DNA, the CDR3 is TGTGCCAGCAGTTTACCTTTGGGGGGACAGGGTAGAAATCAGCCCCAGCATTTT. This sequence encodes CASSLPLGGQGRNQPQHF.

This chain uses TRBV6-5 with TRBJ2-3; 7 nucleotides align to TRBD1. Trimming cost V 6 bases and J 3 bases; bases outside gene matches: 9. This CDR3 is built from 15 residues. CDR1 is MNHEY and CDR2 is SVGAGI in the germline V gene. The CDR3 here is CASRGEGAGTDTQYF. The CDR3 DNA sequence: TGTGCCAGCAGGGGAGAGGGGGCAGGAACAGATACGCAGTATTTT.

V is TRBV11-2 and J is TRBJ2-2; D remains unclear. The CDR3 spans 13 residues. V lost 1 base and J lost 5, with 5 bases in between. Germline CDR1 and CDR2: SGHAT and FQNNGV. CDR3 sequence reads: CASSLVGTGELFF. DNA for the CDR3: TGTGCCAGCAGCTTAGTAGGAACCGGGGAGCTGTTTTTT.

The chain links TRBV10-3 to TRBJ2-3, with D uncertain. The germline V and J ends were trimmed by 3 bases and 1 base, with 5 bases remaining between them. The V gene's germline CDR1 is ENHRY and CDR2 SYGVKD. There are 13 residues in the CDR3. In nucleotides, the CDR3 is TGTGCCATCAGTGAAGTGGGCACAGATACGCAGTATTTT. This gives the protein CAISEVGTDTQYF.

This clone was observed once. V gene TRBV29-1 combines with J gene TRBJ2-2, with TRBD1 identical over 7 bases. Germline V gene sequence: CDR1 SQVTM, CDR2 ANQGSEA. V shed 5 bases and J 1 base; nucleotides not matched to a gene: 16. The CDR3 covers 18 residues. The CDR3 here is CSVRGGQGDWKNTGELFF. CDR3 DNA: TGCAGCGTTCGAGGTGGGCAGGGGGATTGGAAGAACACCGGGGAGCTGTTTTTT.

V usage is TRBV1 and J usage is TRBJ2-7; TRBD2 is the table's D call, not checked against the DNA. TRBV1 is annotated as a pseudogene. The CDR3 consists of 16 residues. CDR3 coding DNA: TGCACCAGCAGCCTAAGGGGAGCGGGAAATTCCGACGAGCAGTACTTC. It encodes CTSSLRGAGNSDEQYF.

This clone was detected once. This sequence joins TRBV28 and TRBJ2-7; D remains unclear. Trimming left V 6 bases short and J 4 bases short, with 10 bases between. Germline CDR1 reads MDHEN; CDR2 reads SYDVKM. The CDR3 length is 12 residues. In DNA form, the CDR3 reads TGTGCCAGCAGAACCTTGGGTTACGAGCAGTACTTC. It translates to CASRTLGYEQYF.

The V call is TRBV7-9, the J call TRBJ2-3, with 8 bases identical to TRBD1. Germline V gene data show CDR1 as SEHNR and CDR2 as FQNEAQ (reference sequence). V lost 5 bases, J lost 3 bases, and 7 bases stayed unmatched. The CDR3 runs 15 residues. For the CDR3, the DNA is TGTGCCAGCAGCCCACCGGGACAGGCGACAGATACGCAGTATTTT. Translation: CASSPPGQATDTQYF.

The chain has TRBV27 and TRBJ2-3; TRBD1 aligns across 9 bases. J was trimmed by 3 bases and V by 8 bases; bases with no gene match: 12. Germline V lookup: CDR1 MNHEY, CDR2 SMNVEV (reference sequence). The CDR3 is 16 amino acids. CDR3 DNA: TGTGCCAGCGGCGCCGGGACAGGGTATCGGACAGATACGCAGTATTTT. Translated, it gives CASGAGTGYRTDTQYF.

The V gene is TRBV28, the J gene TRBJ2-1, with 8 bases fitting TRBD1. V gave up 3 bases and J gave up 12 bases; unmatched junction bases: 4. The length of the CDR3 is 12 residues. The germline CDR1 and CDR2 sequences are MDHEN and SYDVKM. The CDR3 nucleotides are TGTGCCAGCAGTTTGGACAGGGTAGGGCAGTTCTTC. This gives the protein CASSLDRVGQFF.

The chain is built from TRBV5-6 and TRBJ2-7; 7 bases line up with TRBD1. Germline assignment: CDR1 SGHDT and CDR2 YYEEEE. The CDR3 consists of 13 residues. Trimming took 3 bases from V and 4 from J; bases not matched to a gene: 4. The CDR3 here is CASSWGQPYEQYF. CDR3 in DNA: TGTGCCAGCAGCTGGGGACAGCCATACGAGCAGTACTTC.

V and J are TRBV28 and TRBJ2-7; D is ambiguous. Between the trimmed V and J ends, which lost 9 bases and 0 bases, there was a span of 12 bases. The CDR3 loop spans 13 amino acids. Germline CDR1 and CDR2: MDHEN and SYDVKM. As DNA, the CDR3 is TGTGCCAGTGCCGACCCGGGCTCCTACGAGCAGTACTTC. Translating gives CASADPGSYEQYF.

The V and J genes are TRBV6-6 and TRBJ2-1; TRBD2 agrees at 7 bases. Losses at the gene ends were 8 bases for V and 2 bases for J; bases not matched to a gene: 0. CDR3 length: 12 amino acids. The V gene's germline CDR1 is MNHNY and CDR2 SVGAGI (reference sequence). The chain's CDR3 is CASGGAYNEQFF. The CDR3 coding sequence is TGTGCCAGCGGGGGGGCCTACAATGAGCAGTTCTTC.

The chain uses TRBV28 and TRBJ1-1; D not resolved. Germline loops: CDR1 MDHEN, CDR2 SYDVKM. The V and J ends lost 2 bases and 1 base respectively, with 2 bases between them. The CDR3 sequence is 12 residues long. The CDR3 sequence is CASSLGNTEAFF. CDR3 coding DNA: TGTGCCAGCAGTTTAGGGAACACTGAAGCTTTCTTT. The variable domain in full, completed from reference TRBV28 and TRBJ1-1, reads DVKVTQSSRYLVKRTGEKVFLECVQDMDHENMFWYRQDPGLGLRLIYFSYDVKMKEKGDIPEGYSVSREKKERFSLILESASTNQTSMYLCASSLGNTEAFFGQGTRLTVV.

This chain joins TRBV19 and TRBJ2-1; 11 nucleotides align to TRBD2. The ends lost 7 bases at V and 4 bases at J; junction bases unmatched: 12. CDR1 LNHDA and CDR2 SQIVND come from the germline V gene (reference sequence). The CDR3 contains 17 residues. CDR3 sequence: CASTSPLLAGGYNEQFF. CDR3 nucleotides: TGTGCCAGTACGTCTCCTTTGCTAGCGGGGGGATACAATGAGCAGTTCTTC.